The clone carrying this TCR beta chain came up many times. Antigen unknown. These data come from a study of T cells after yellow fever vaccination. Study-wide context: Those fractions that held only low numbers of cells were prepared using the SMART-Seq v4 Ultra Low Input RNA kit.

Study-wide findings and caveats: The bulk population could contribute abundant contaminating clonotypes to FACS-sorted repertoires. In post-booster samples, most primary-vaccination clones reappeared (approximately 95% CD4, about 91% CD8).

One entry per CDR3 protein, called by TCRdb with MiXCR from the 5' RACE reads. The sample consists of around 600,000 distinct CDR3 sequences, roughly an eighth of them appearing once. The CDR3 has 13 residues. The germline CDR1 and CDR2 sequences are DFQATT and SNEGSKA (reference sequence). With 4 bases removed from V and 1 base from J, the gap between germline ends came to 10 bases. This receptor was obtained from a man younger than 45 who received the YFV17D yellow fever vaccine. The gene calls are TRBV20-1 and TRBJ2-5, with D perhaps given as TRBD1 or TRBD2 (5 bases each). Source: PBMCs, taken on the day of the yellow fever booster vaccination. The CDR3 DNA reads as TGCAGTGCTACGGGGACGGCCCAAGAGACCCAGTACTTC. As protein: CSATGTAQETQYF.